One sample yielded the 20 T cell receptor beta chains listed below, sequenced in a study of cytomegalovirus exposure and HLA in healthy donors. PCR primers comprised 60 Vbeta and 13 Jbeta primers. Data came from immunoSEQ multiplex PCR; TCRdb stores just in-frame clones and leaves some out. The sample holds about 130,000 clones; 75% to 90% are singletons and the top ten take approximately 4%. Specimen: PBMCs. The receptors derive from a woman in her thirties or forties in good health and CMV-seronegative.

V gene TRBV4-2 combines with J gene TRBJ2-6; unclear D gene. Germline V gene lookup returns CDR1 LGHNA and CDR2 YNFKEQ. The V gene lost 3 bases and the J gene lost 0 bases, with 9 bases spanning the gap. The CDR3 runs 16 residues. CDR3 sequence (DNA): TGTGCCAGCAGCCAGGAGCTCCGCTCTGGGGCCAACGTCCTGACTTTC. Protein product: CASSQELRSGANVLTF.

This clone was observed a few times. The chain uses TRBV5-1 and TRBJ2-3, with a possible D match to TRBD2 (6 bases). Trimming removed 5 bases from V and 4 bases from J, with 11 bases in between. Germline V gene sequence: CDR1 SGHRS, CDR2 YFSETQ. This CDR3 has 13 residues. CDR3 sequence (DNA): TGCGCCAGCAGGACCGGGGGTGCAGATACGCAGTATTTT. Protein sequence: CASRTGGADTQYF.

V and J are TRBV7-8 and TRBJ2-7; D unresolved. Trimming cost V 1 base and J 9 bases, with 16 bases left between them. The germline gives CDR1 SGHVS, CDR2 FQNEAQ. The CDR3 sequence is 14 residues long. The CDR3 loop reads CASSLDPGSTMQYF. The CDR3 DNA sequence: TGTGCCAGCAGCTTAGATCCGGGTTCTACGATGCAGTACTTC. Drawing the rest from reference TRBV7-8 and TRBJ2-7, the complete variable domain is GAGVSQSPRYKVAKRGQDVALRCDPISGHVSLFWYQQALGQGPEFLTYFQNEAQLDKSGLPSDRFFAERPEGSVSTLKIQRTQQEDSAVYLCASSLDPGSTMQYFGPGTRLTVT.

The CDR3 protein is CASSKVGRGFLTNTEAFF. CDR3 DNA: TGTGCCAGCAGCAAAGTCGGTAGGGGGTTCTTGACGAACACTGAAGCTTTCTTT. V and J are TRBV21-1 and TRBJ1-1; the DNA was not used to check the table's D call, TRBD1. TRBV21-1 is a documented pseudogene. The CDR3 is made up of 18 amino acids.

This chain connects TRBV28 to TRBJ2-7; D gene uncertain. The germline CDR1 and CDR2 sequences are MDHEN and SYDVKM. CDR3 size: 13 residues. Trimming removed 8 bases from V and 2 bases from J, with 13 bases in between. The chain's CDR3 is CASRGFPAYEQYF. CDR3 nucleotide sequence: TGTGCCAGCCGCGGCTTTCCCGCCTACGAGCAGTACTTC.

The chain links TRBV21-1 to TRBJ2-7; the tabulated D call, TRBD1, remains unverified against the DNA. TRBV21-1 corresponds to a pseudogene. This CDR3 has 18 residues. The CDR3 nucleotides read TGTGCCAGCAGCATCCGGGACAGGGGGTTTAACCTCGCCTACGAGCAGTACTTC. Its translation is CASSIRDRGFNLAYEQYF.

The CDR3 nucleotides are TGTGCCAGCAGAGCCGGGACAGGCTACTACGAGCAGTACTTC. Its protein is CASRAGTGYYEQYF. The chain joins TRBV6-1 to TRBJ2-7; 8 bases line up with TRBD1. The CDR3 length is 14 residues. Germline CDR1 is MNHNS and CDR2 is SASEGT. The J segment lost 3 bases and the V segment lost 6 bases, leaving 7 bases of the junction unmatched.

The chain links TRBV5-4 to TRBJ2-1; no clear D gene. The CDR3 runs 12 residues. The germline gives CDR1 SGHNT, CDR2 YYREEE (reference sequence). Trimming left V 5 bases short and J 5 bases short, with 8 bases between. The CDR3 region is CASRGLNNEQFF. CDR3 DNA sequence: TGTGCCAGCAGGGGCCTTAACAATGAGCAGTTCTTC.

The gene calls are TRBV9 and TRBJ2-1; TRBD2 agrees at 7 bases. V was pared by 4 bases and J by 9 bases, with 7 bases of the junction left unmatched. This CDR3 region has 13 residues. CDR1 is SGDLS, CDR2 YYNGEE, per germline. This CDR3 reads CASSPPREVEQFF. CDR3 DNA: TGTGCCAGCAGCCCCCCCCGGGAGGTTGAGCAGTTCTTC.

This sequence joins TRBV6-1 and TRBJ1-1; D is unresolved. Germline CDR1 reads MNHNS; CDR2 reads SASEGT. Trimming shortened V by 7 bases and J by 1 base, and 7 bases separated the two germline ends. This CDR3 comprises 12 residues. The CDR3 DNA follows: TGTGCCAGCAAGGAGGGGAACACTGAAGCTTTCTTT. Translating it yields CASKEGNTEAFF.

This chain joins TRBV28 and TRBJ2-5; D is perhaps TRBD2 (7 bases). The CDR3 extends over 14 amino acids. Germline CDR1 is MDHEN and CDR2 is SYDVKM. V gave up 6 bases and J gave up 4 bases, with 15 bases separating them. The CDR3 region has the DNA TGTGCCAGCAGCCCCGGGGGGCCGGGAGAGACCCAGTACTTC. Its translation: CASSPGGPGETQYF.

A single count supports this clone. This chain links TRBV6-6 with TRBJ2-4, with D perhaps matching TRBD1 (6 bases). Germline CDR1 MNHNY, CDR2 SVGAGI (reference sequence). The CDR3 loop spans 14 amino acids. The V end lost 4 bases, the J end lost 4 bases, and 11 bases lay between the germline ends. The CDR3 nucleotides read TGTGCCAGCAGTTTACAGGGTCCGAAAAACATTCAGTACTTC. It is translated as CASSLQGPKNIQYF.

This chain connects TRBV9 to TRBJ2-2, with 7 bases identical to TRBD2. Unmatched junction bases numbered 3, after V lost 3 bases and J lost 4 bases. Germline V gene sequence: CDR1 SGDLS, CDR2 YYNGEE. This CDR3 comprises 14 residues. In DNA, the CDR3 is TGTGCCAGCAGCGAGGGCGGGGGCACCGGGGAGCTGTTTTTT. Translated: CASSEGGGTGELFF.

The CDR3 DNA follows: TGTGCCAGAAGCTCCCTGACTAGCTCCTACGAGCAGTACTTC. Its protein is CARSSLTSSYEQYF. The rearrangement uses TRBV5-3 and TRBJ2-7; a weak D match, TRBD2 (6 bases). TRBV5-3 is designated an ORF whose function remains uncertain. V gave up 3 bases and J gave up 0 bases, with 10 bases separating them. This CDR3 is 14 amino acids long.

This chain uses TRBV7-9 with TRBJ1-5; D unresolved. The CDR3 totals 12 residues. Trimming left V 4 bases short and J 3 bases short, with 4 bases between. The V gene's germline CDR1 is SEHNR and CDR2 FQNEAQ (reference sequence). CDR3 amino acids: CASSSTNQPQHF. The CDR3 nucleotides read TGTGCCAGCAGCTCTACCAATCAGCCCCAGCATTTT.

The chain couples TRBV6-1 to TRBJ1-2, with TRBD1 identical over 9 bases. After removal of 6 bases from V and 2 bases from J, the junction contained 7 bases not matched to a gene. There are 15 residues in the CDR3. The germline V gene has CDR1 MNHNS and CDR2 SASEGT. The CDR3 coding sequence is TGTGCCAGCAGCAAACAGGGGGCTTTGAACTATGGCTACACCTTC. Translation gives CASSKQGALNYGYTF.

The J gene is TRBJ2-5, the V gene TRBV28; 11 bases fit TRBD2. The J call may be incorrect, as the DNA end agrees better with TRBJ2-7. CDR1 and CDR2 (germline): MDHEN, SYDVKM. The CDR3 is 13 amino acids. The CDR3 DNA reads TGTGCCAGTAGGACTAGCGGGTGGTACGAGCAGTACTTC. It is translated as CASRTSGWYEQYF.

This clone came up once. The chain couples TRBV7-8 to TRBJ1-5; a possible D gene is TRBD1 (5 bases). Trimming removed 5 bases at V and 4 bases at J, with 21 bases between. CDR1 and CDR2 from the germline V gene are SGHVS and FQNEAQ. The CDR3 totals 17 residues. Written as DNA, the CDR3 is TGTGCCAGCAGCCCACAACCGTGGGTAGGGGTGAATCAGCCCCAGCATTTT. Translating gives CASSPQPWVGVNQPQHF.

The rearrangement joins TRBV5-1 to TRBJ1-4; tentative D call: TRBD1 (5 bases). Trimming shortened V by 0 bases and J by 0 bases, and 6 bases separated the two germline ends. The CDR3 loop spans 15 amino acids. From germline, CDR1 is SGHRS and CDR2 YFSETQ. CDR3 amino acids: CASSLAGATNEKLFF. The CDR3, as DNA: TGCGCCAGCAGCTTGGCGGGGGCAACTAATGAAAAACTGTTTTTT.

V gene TRBV19 combines with J gene TRBJ2-3; 8 nucleotides agree with TRBD1. V lost 7 bases, J lost 3 bases, and 9 bases stayed unmatched. Germline CDR1 LNHDA, CDR2 SQIVND (reference sequence). CDR3 length: 15 amino acids. In DNA form, the CDR3 reads TGTGCCAGTACCGACAGGGGAGCGTGGACAGATACGCAGTATTTT. It encodes CASTDRGAWTDTQYF.